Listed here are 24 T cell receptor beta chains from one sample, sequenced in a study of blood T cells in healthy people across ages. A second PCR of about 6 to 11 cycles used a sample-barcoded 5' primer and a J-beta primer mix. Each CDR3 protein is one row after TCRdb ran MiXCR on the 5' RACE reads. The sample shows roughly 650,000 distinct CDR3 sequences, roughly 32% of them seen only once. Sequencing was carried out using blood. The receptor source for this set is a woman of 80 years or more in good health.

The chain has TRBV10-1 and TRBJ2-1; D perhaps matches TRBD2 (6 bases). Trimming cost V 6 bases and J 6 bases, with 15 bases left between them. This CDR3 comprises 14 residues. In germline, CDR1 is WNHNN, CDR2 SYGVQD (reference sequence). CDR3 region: CASSRMEGSNEQFF. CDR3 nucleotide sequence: TGCGCCAGCAGCAGAATGGAGGGATCCAATGAGCAGTTCTTC.

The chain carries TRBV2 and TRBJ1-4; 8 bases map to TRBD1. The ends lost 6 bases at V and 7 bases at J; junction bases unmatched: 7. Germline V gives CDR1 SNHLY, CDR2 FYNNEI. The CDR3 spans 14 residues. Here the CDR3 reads CASRRGTGGEKLFF. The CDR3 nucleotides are TGTGCCAGCAGGAGGGGGACAGGAGGTGAAAAACTGTTTTTT.

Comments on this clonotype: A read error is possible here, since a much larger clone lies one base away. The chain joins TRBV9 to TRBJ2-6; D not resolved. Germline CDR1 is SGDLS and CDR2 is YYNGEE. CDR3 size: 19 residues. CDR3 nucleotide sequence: TGTGCCGGCAGCCTTCAGCCGGGTACCCCAAGCTCTGGGGCCAACGTCCTGACTTTC. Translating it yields CAGSLQPGTPSSGANVLTF.

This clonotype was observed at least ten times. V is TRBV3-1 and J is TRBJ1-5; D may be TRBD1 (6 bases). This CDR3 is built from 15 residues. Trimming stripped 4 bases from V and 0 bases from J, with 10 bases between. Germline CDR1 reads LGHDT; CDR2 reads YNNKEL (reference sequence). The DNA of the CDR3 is TGTGCCAGCAGCCCCACAGGGAATAGCAATCAGCCCCAGCATTTT. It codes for CASSPTGNSNQPQHF.

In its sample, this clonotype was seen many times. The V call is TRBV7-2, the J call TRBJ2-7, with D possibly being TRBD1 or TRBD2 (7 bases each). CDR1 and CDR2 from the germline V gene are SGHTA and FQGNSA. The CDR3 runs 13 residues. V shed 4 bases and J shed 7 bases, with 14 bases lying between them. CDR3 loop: CASSSRQGGEQYF. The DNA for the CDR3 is TGTGCCAGCAGCTCTAGACAGGGAGGGGAGCAGTACTTC.

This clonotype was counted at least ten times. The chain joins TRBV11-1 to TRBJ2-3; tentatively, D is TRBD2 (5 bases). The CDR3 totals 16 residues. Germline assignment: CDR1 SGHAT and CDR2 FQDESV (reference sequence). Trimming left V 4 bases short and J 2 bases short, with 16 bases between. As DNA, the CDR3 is TGTGCCAGCAGCTCGCGCCTGTGGGGAGACACAGATACGCAGTATTTT. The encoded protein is CASSSRLWGDTDTQYF.

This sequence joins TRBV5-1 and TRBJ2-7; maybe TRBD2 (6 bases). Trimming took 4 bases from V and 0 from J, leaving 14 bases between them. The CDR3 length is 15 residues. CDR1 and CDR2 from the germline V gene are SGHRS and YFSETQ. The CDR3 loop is CASSGGRLSSYEQYF. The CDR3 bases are TGCGCCAGCAGCGGAGGGCGGTTGAGCTCCTACGAGCAGTACTTC.

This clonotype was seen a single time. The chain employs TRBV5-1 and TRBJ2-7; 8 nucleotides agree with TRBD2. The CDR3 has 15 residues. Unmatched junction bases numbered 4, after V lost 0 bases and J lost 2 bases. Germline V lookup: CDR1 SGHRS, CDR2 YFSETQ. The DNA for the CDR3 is TGCGCCAGCAGCTTGGATTCTAGCGGGCCCTACGAGCAGTACTTC. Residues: CASSLDSSGPYEQYF.

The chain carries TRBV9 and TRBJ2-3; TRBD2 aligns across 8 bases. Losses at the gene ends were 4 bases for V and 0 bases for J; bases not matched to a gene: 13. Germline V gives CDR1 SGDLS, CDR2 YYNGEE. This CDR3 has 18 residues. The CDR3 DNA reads TGTGCCAGCAGCTTAAGGCCAGCGGGGGCTCCTAGCACAGATACGCAGTATTTT. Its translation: CASSLRPAGAPSTDTQYF. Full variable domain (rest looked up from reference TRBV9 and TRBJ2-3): DSGVTQTPKHLITATGQRVTLRCSPRSGDLSVYWYQQSLDQGLQFLIQYYNGEERAKGNILERFSAQQFPDLHSELNLSSLELGDSALYFCASSLRPAGAPSTDTQYFGPGTRLTVL.

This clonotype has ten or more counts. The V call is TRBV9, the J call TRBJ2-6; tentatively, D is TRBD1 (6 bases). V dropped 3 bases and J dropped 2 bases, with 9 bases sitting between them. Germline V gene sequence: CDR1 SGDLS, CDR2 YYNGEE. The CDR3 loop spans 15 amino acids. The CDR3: CASSARTAGANVLTF. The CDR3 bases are TGTGCCAGCAGCGCCAGGACAGCTGGGGCCAACGTCCTGACTTTC.

CDR3 DNA: TGTGCCAGCAGTTCGGGGAGGGTTTCTTCCACTGAAGCTTTCTTT. It specifies CASSSGRVSSTEAFF. The V gene is TRBV6-6, the J gene TRBJ1-1; D not certain. This CDR3 spans 15 amino acids. V was pared by 4 bases and J by 4 bases, with 16 bases between. Per germline, CDR1 MNHNY and CDR2 SVGAGI (reference sequence).

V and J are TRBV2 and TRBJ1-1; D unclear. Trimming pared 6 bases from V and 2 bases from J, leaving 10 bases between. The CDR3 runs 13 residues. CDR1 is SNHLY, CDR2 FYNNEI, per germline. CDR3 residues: CASSGDVNTEAFF. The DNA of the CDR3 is TGTGCCAGCAGCGGAGACGTCAACACTGAAGCTTTCTTT.

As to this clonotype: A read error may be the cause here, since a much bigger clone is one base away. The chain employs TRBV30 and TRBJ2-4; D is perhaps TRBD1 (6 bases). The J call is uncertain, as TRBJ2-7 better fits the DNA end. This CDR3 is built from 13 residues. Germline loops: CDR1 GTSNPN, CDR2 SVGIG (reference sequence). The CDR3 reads CAWRRQECYEQYF. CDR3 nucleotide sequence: TGTGCCTGGAGGAGACAGGAGTGCTACGAGCAGTACTTC.

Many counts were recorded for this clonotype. Here the CDR3 DNA reads TGCGCCAGCAGCCAAGTGGGGACTTCGTCCTACGAGCAGTACTTC. Protein product: CASSQVGTSSYEQYF. V is TRBV4-1 and J is TRBJ2-7, with D possibly matching TRBD2 (6 bases). Germline V gene sequence: CDR1 MGHRA, CDR2 YSYEKL. The CDR3 has 15 amino acids. Deletions cut 1 base from V and 1 base from J, with 11 bases between.

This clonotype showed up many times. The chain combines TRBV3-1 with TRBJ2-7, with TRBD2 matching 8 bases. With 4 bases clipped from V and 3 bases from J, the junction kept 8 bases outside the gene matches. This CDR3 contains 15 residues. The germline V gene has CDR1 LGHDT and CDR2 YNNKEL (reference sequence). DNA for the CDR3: TGTGCCAGCAGCCGAGCGGGGGCCCGCGGCTACGAGCAGTACTTC. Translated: CASSRAGARGYEQYF.

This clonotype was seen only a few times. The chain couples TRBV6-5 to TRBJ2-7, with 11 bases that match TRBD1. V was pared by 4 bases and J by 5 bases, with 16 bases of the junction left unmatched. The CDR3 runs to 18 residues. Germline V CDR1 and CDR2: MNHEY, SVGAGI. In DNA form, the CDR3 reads TGTGCCAGCAGTTCGAGGCCCGGGACAGGGGGACGAGGGAACGAGCAGTACTTC. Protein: CASSSRPGTGGRGNEQYF.

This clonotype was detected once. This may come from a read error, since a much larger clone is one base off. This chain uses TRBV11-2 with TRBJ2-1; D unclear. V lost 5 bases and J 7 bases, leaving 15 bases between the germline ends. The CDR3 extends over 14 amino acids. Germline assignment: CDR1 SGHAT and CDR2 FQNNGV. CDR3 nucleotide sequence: TGTGCCAGCAGCCCTCGGACCCGCACGAATGAGCAGTTCTTC. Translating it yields CASSPRTRTNEQFF.

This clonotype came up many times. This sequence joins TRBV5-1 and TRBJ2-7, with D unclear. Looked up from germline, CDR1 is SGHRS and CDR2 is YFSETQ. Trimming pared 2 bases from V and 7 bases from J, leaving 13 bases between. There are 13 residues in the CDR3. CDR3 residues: CASSFEPKQEQYF. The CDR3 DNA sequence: TGCGCCAGCAGCTTTGAACCTAAGCAGGAGCAGTACTTC.

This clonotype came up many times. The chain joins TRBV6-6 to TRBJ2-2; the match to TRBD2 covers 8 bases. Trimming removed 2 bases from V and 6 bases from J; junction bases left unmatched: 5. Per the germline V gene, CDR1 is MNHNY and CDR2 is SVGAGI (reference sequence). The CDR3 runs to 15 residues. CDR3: CASSYPGGGSGELFF. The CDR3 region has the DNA TGTGCCAGCAGTTACCCCGGGGGGGGTTCCGGGGAGCTGTTTTTT.

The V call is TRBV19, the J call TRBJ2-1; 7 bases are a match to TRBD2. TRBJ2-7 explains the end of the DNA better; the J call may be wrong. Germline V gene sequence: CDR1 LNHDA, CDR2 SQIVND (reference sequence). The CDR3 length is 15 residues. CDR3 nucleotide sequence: TGTGCCAGTAGTATCGCAACGGGGGGATACAATGAGCAGTACTTC. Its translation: CASSIATGGYNEQYF.

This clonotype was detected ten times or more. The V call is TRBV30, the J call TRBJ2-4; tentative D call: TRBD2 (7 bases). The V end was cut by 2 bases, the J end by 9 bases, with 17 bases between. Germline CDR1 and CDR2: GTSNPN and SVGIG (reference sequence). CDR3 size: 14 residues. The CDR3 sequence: CAWSPGEGVGIQYF. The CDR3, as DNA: TGTGCCTGGAGTCCCGGGGAGGGGGTAGGCATTCAGTACTTC. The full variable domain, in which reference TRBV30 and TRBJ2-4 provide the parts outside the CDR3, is SQTIHQWPATLVQPVGSPLSLECTVEGTSNPNLYWYRQAAGRGLQLLFYSVGIGQISSEVPQNLSASRPQDRQFILSSKKLLLSDSGFYLCAWSPGEGVGIQYFGAGTRLSVL.

The CDR3 sequence is CASSQTSGGASRNIQYF. As DNA, the CDR3 is TGTGCCAGCAGCCAGACTAGCGGGGGGGCCTCGAGAAACATTCAGTACTTC. This chain uses TRBV11-1 with TRBJ2-5; TRBD2 aligns across 14 bases. The J call may be faulty, since TRBJ2-4 better matches the DNA end. CDR1 SGHAT and CDR2 FQDESV come from the germline V gene (reference sequence). The CDR3 spans 17 residues.

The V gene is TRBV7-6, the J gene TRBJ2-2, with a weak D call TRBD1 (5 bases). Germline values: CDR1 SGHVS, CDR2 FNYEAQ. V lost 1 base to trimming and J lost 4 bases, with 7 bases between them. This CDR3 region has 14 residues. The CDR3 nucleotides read TGTGCCAGCAGCTTAGTGCAGGGCACCGGGGAGCTGTTTTTT. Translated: CASSLVQGTGELFF. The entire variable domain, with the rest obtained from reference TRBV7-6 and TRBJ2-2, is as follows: GAGVSQSPRYKVTKRGQDVALRCDPISGHVSLYWYRQALGQGPEFLTYFNYEAQQDKSGLPNDRFSAERPEGSISTLTIQRTEQRDSAMYRCASSLVQGTGELFFGEGSRLTVL.

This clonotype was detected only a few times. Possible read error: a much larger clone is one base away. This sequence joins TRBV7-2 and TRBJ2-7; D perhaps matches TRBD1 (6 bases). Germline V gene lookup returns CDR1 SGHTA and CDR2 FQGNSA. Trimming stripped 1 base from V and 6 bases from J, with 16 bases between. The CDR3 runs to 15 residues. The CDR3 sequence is CASSLDADSCGEQYF. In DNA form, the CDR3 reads TGTGCCAGCAGCTTAGACGCGGACAGTTGTGGCGAGCAGTACTTC.